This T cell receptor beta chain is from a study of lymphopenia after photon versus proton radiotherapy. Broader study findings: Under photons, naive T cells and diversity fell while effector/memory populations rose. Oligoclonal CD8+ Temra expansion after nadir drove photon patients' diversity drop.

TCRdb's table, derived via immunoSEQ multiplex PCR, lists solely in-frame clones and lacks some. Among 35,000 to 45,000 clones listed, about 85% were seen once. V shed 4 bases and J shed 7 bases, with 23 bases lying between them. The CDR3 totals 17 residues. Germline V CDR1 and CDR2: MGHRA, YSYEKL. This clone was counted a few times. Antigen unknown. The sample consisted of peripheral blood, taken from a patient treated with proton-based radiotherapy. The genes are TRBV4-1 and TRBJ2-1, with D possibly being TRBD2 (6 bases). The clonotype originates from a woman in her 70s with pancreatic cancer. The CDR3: CASSLSLSGSATNEQFF. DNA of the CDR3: TGCGCCAGCAGCCTCTCTCTGAGCGGGTCGGCCACGAATGAGCAGTTCTTC.